One and the same sample provided the 2 T cell receptor beta chains below, sequenced in a study of blood T cell repertoires in COVID-19. Sequenced by immunoSEQ multiplex PCR; TCRdb stores in-frame clones only, minus some. The table lists roughly 280,000 clones, roughly 83% of them singletons. Sequencing was performed on peripheral blood. These receptors were taken from a man aged 60-69 years who had recovered from COVID-19.

A single count supports this clone. This same CDR3 is encoded by further DNA sequences in the sample. The J gene is TRBJ1-5, the V gene TRBV30; D is uncertain. There are 14 residues in the CDR3. V lost 0 bases and J lost 0, with 6 bases in between. Germline loops: CDR1 GTSNPN, CDR2 SVGIG (reference sequence). The DNA for the CDR3 is TGTGCCTGGAGTGTGGGAGGTAGCAATCAGCCCCAGCATTTT. It codes for CAWSVGGSNQPQHF. Drawing the rest from reference TRBV30 and TRBJ1-5, the complete variable domain is SQTIHQWPATLVQPVGSPLSLECTVEGTSNPNLYWYRQAAGRGLQLLFYSVGIGQISSEVPQNLSASRPQDRQFILSSKKLLLSDSGFYLCAWSVGGSNQPQHFGDGTRLSIL.

CDR3 nucleotide sequence: TGTGCCACCAGCAGAGGTGGGAGTATGCCAGAACGCGAGCAGTACTTC. Translating gives CATSRGGSMPEREQYF. The chain carries TRBV15 and TRBJ2-7; D is perhaps TRBD2 (5 bases). CDR3 size: 16 residues. With 1 base removed from V and 6 bases from J, the gap between germline ends came to 19 bases. Germline CDR1 is LNHNV and CDR2 is YYDKDF (reference sequence).